These 13 T cell receptor beta chains were sequenced from one sample in a study of human T cells and chemical hapten exposure. TCRdb reanalysed the RACE reads using MiXCR and keeps one entry per CDR3 protein. Here the sample spans tens of thousands of distinct CDR3 sequences, 8% to 11% being singletons. Time point described: patch test 1, 2 weeks after DPC sensitization. The treatment here: therapeutic diphenylcyclopropenone sensitization with weekly scalp DPC. The source material was whole blood, sampled in connection with sensitization to the hapten diphenylcyclopropenone (DPC). The receptor set was obtained from a man aged 35-49 years with alopecia areata. Some clones in this sample may be carry-over from other donors' samples.

This clonotype was seen many times. The genes are TRBV11-2 and TRBJ2-5; D not certain. The CDR3 covers 13 residues. Trimming removed 1 base from V and 3 bases from J, with 6 bases in between. Per the germline V gene, CDR1 is SGHAT and CDR2 is FQNNGV. CDR3 nucleotide sequence: TGTGCCAGCAGCTTAGGCTTAGAAGAGACCCAGTACTTC. As protein: CASSLGLEETQYF.

This clonotype has more than one count but fewer than ten. This chain joins TRBV4-3 and TRBJ2-1; 10 bases line up with TRBD2. The junction had 7 bases not matched to a gene; V was cut back by 4 bases and J by 7 bases. CDR3 length: 15 amino acids. Germline V CDR1 and CDR2: LGHNA, YSLEER. As DNA, the CDR3 is TGCGCCAGCAGCCGTGGACTAGCGGTCGTTAATGAGCAGTTCTTC. Its translation is CASSRGLAVVNEQFF.

The chain carries TRBV6-2 or TRBV6-3 and TRBJ2-2; 7 bases agree with TRBD2. Germline assignment: CDR1 MNHEY and CDR2 SVGEGT. The CDR3 runs to 15 residues. Trimming at V came to 7 bases and at J to 4 bases, leaving 9 bases not matched to a gene. This CDR3 reads CASTGAGRSTGELFF. DNA for the CDR3: TGTGCCAGCACGGGAGCGGGGCGAAGCACCGGGGAGCTGTTTTTT.

The chain couples TRBV12-3 or TRBV12-4 to TRBJ2-7, with TRBD2 as a possible D gene (5 bases). V shed 8 bases and J shed 3 bases, with 26 bases lying between them. The CDR3 has 17 amino acids. Here the CDR3 reads CASDRCTASPEFYEQYV. Here the CDR3 DNA reads TGTGCCAGCGATCGATGTACGGCTAGCCCTGAATTCTACGAGCAGTACGTC.

This rearrangement joins TRBV3-1 to TRBJ2-7, with 9 bases lining up with TRBD2. The CDR3 has 11 residues. Per the germline V gene, CDR1 is LGHDT and CDR2 is YNNKEL (reference sequence). J gave up 12 bases and V 8 bases, and 8 bases lay outside the gene matches. DNA for the CDR3: TGTGCCAGCGGATTTGGGACTAGCCTGTACTTC. It codes for CASGFGTSLYF.

The chain recombines TRBV7-2 with TRBJ2-1; D may be TRBD2 (6 bases). Trimming cost V 2 bases and J 7 bases, with 24 bases left between them. The V gene's germline CDR1 is SGHTA and CDR2 FQGNSA. CDR3 length: 18 amino acids. The chain's CDR3 is CASSLPMGGVVIVNEQFF. CDR3 coding DNA: TGTGCCAGCAGCTTACCCATGGGGGGAGTGGTCATCGTAAATGAGCAGTTCTTC. Drawing the rest from reference TRBV7-2 and TRBJ2-1, the complete variable domain is GAGVSQSPSNKVTEKGKDVELRCDPISGHTALYWYRQSLGQGLEFLIYFQGNSAPDKSGLPSDRFSAERTGGSVSTLTIQRTQQEDSAVYLCASSLPMGGVVIVNEQFFGPGTRLTVL.

This chain links TRBV29-1 with TRBJ1-2, with 10 bases aligning to TRBD1. The CDR3 covers 15 residues. V shed 0 bases and J 8 bases; nucleotides not matched to a gene: 9. CDR1 and CDR2 (germline): SQVTM, ANQGSEA. The CDR3 DNA reads as TGCAGCGTTGAAGATCCCATCGGGACAGGGGAAGGCTACACCTTC. Translating gives CSVEDPIGTGEGYTF.

This clonotype was observed a handful of times. The gene calls are TRBV29-1 and TRBJ2-3; D unclear. The CDR3 has 13 amino acids. CDR1 SQVTM and CDR2 ANQGSEA come from the germline V gene. V gave up 3 bases and J gave up 5 bases, with 12 bases separating them. CDR3 coding DNA: TGCAGCGTTGAGCAACTGACGGGAGATACGCAGTATTTT. Protein: CSVEQLTGDTQYF.

This clonotype appeared a few times. The CDR3 is CASSSAGGVQETQYF. The CDR3 region has the DNA TGTGCCAGCAGTTCTGCAGGGGGCGTTCAAGAGACCCAGTACTTC. This chain connects TRBV28 to TRBJ2-5; the match to TRBD1 covers 8 bases. The ends lost 4 bases at V and 2 bases at J; junction bases unmatched: 6. Germline V gene lookup returns CDR1 MDHEN and CDR2 SYDVKM. This CDR3 comprises 15 residues.

The chain has TRBV6-2 or TRBV6-3 and TRBJ2-3, with D perhaps TRBD2 (5 bases). In germline, CDR1 is MNHEY, CDR2 SVGEGT. The CDR3 runs 17 residues. The V end lost 8 bases, the J end lost 5 bases, and 26 bases lay between the germline ends. This CDR3 reads CASGSDRTLARGDTQYF. The DNA of the CDR3 is TGTGCCAGCGGTTCCGACCGGACCCTTGCCCGGGGAGATACGCAGTATTTT.

The chain joins TRBV6-5 to TRBJ1-2; TRBD1 matches at 7 bases. Germline CDR1 and CDR2: MNHEY and SVGAGI. J gave up 4 bases and V 3 bases, and 11 bases lay outside the gene matches. The CDR3 runs 16 residues. CDR3 sequence (DNA): TGTGCCAGCAGTTATTCGAACAGGGGTAGGGGCTATGGCTACACCTTC. This encodes CASSYSNRGRGYGYTF.

This clonotype was counted many times. The chain employs TRBV5-6 and TRBJ1-1; unclear D gene. This CDR3 contains 15 residues. Trimming took 0 bases from V and 6 from J, leaving 15 bases between them. CDR1 is SGHDT, CDR2 YYEEEE, per germline. CDR3 DNA: TGTGCCAGCAGCTTGGTTTCGAGGGATTTCCCTGAAGCTTTCTTT. This sequence encodes CASSLVSRDFPEAFF.

This clonotype was seen many times. The rearrangement uses TRBV23-1 and TRBJ1-5, with D tentatively TRBD1 (5 bases). TRBV23-1 is known as an ORF, though its function is uncertain. This CDR3 has 14 amino acids. Trimming shortened V by 4 bases and J by 9 bases, and 16 bases separated the two germline ends. The CDR3 loop reads CASSPPRGPGPQHF. The CDR3 DNA reads as TGCGCCAGCAGTCCCCCCCGGGGCCCAGGGCCCCAGCATTTT.